These T cell receptor beta chains were read from a single sample in a study of shared clonotypes between healthy human individuals. Some clones are missing from TCRdb's copy, which holds only in-frame ones; the method was immunoSEQ multiplex PCR. Of about 2 million clones in the sample, roughly 94% were seen once. The sample was naive CD4+ T cells sorted from blood. These receptors were obtained from a man younger than 35 in good health. CDR3s include the opening cysteine and the closing phenylalanine or tryptophan. A D gene is named only where the DNA matches it firmly. Rows may omit the clone size; those that give it use once, few, many or a size class.

TRBV6-6	TRBJ2-7	TRBD2	NA	CASRSTGGTYEQYF	TGTGCCAGCAGGTCCACGGGGGGGACCTACGAGCAGTACTTC
TRBV7-6	TRBJ1-1	TRBD1	NA	CASSPRQGNTEAFF	TGTGCCAGCAGCCCAAGACAGGGGAACACTGAAGCTTTCTTT
TRBV7-2	TRBJ2-7	TRBD2	NA	CASSPTSGAEQYF	TGTGCCAGCAGCCCTACTAGCGGGGCTGAGCAGTACTTC
TRBV11-2	TRBJ2-7	NA	NA	CASSLNRLLYEQYF	TGTGCCAGCAGCTTAAACAGGCTTCTCTACGAGCAGTACTTC
TRBV6-5	TRBJ1-4	NA	NA	CASRDLLNEKLFF	TGTGCCAGCCGAGACCTCCTTAATGAAAAACTGTTTTTT
TRBV5-4	TRBJ2-3	NA	once	CASSPGTDRTDTQYF	TGTGCCAGCAGCCCGGGGACCGACCGCACAGATACGCAGTATTTT
TRBV28	TRBJ2-4	TRBD1	NA	CASGQGQGAKNIQYF	TGTGCCAGCGGCCAAGGACAGGGGGCCAAAAACATTCAGTACTTC
TRBV5-1	TRBJ1-1	NA	once	CASTPTGGANTEAFF	TGCGCCAGCACCCCGACAGGCGGCGCGAACACTGAAGCTTTCTTT
TRBV2	TRBJ2-1	NA	once	CASRELAFNEQFF	TGTGCCAGCAGGGAACTAGCTTTCAATGAGCAGTTCTTC
TRBV9	TRBJ2-5	NA	once	CASSLQGALGETQYF	TGTGCCAGCAGTTTACAGGGCGCTCTGGGAGAGACCCAGTACTTC
TRBV7-6	TRBJ2-5	NA	NA	CASSLQGPGETQYF	TGTGCCAGCAGCTTACAGGGGCCCGGGGAGACCCAGTACTTC
TRBV28	TRBJ2-7	NA	once	CASRGPAGIGTYEQYF	TGTGCCAGCAGGGGCCCCGCAGGGATTGGAACCTACGAGCAGTACTTC
TRBV30	TRBJ2-7	TRBD2	NA	CAWALRLAGGEQYF	TGTGCCTGGGCCCTAAGACTAGCGGGAGGCGAGCAGTACTTC
TRBV7-9	TRBJ2-7	NA	NA	CASSFVGAIGYEQYF	TGTGCCAGCAGCTTTGTCGGGGCTATTGGATACGAGCAGTACTTC
TRBV27	TRBJ1-6	NA	NA	CASSFEGLGNSPLHF	TGTGCCAGCAGTTTTGAGGGGCTAGGGAATTCACCCCTCCACTTT
TRBV4-1	TRBJ2-5	NA	NA	CASSQAAVETQYF	TGCGCCAGCAGCCAGGCTGCTGTCGAGACCCAGTACTTC
TRBV15	TRBJ2-5	NA	NA	CATSREGGRETQYF	TGTGCCACCAGCAGAGAAGGGGGGCGGGAGACCCAGTACTTC
TRBV5-1	TRBJ2-2	NA	NA	CASSFNVWATSNTGELFF	TGCGCCAGCAGCTTTAACGTTTGGGCGACCTCGAACACCGGGGAGCTGTTTTTT
TRBV6-1	TRBJ1-5	NA	once	CASSTGTSSNQPQHF	TGTGCCAGCAGTACCGGGACAAGCAGCAATCAGCCCCAGCATTTT
TRBV28	TRBJ2-7	NA	NA	CASSPRVWAALAYEQYF	TGTGCCAGCAGCCCGAGAGTATGGGCAGCTCTGGCCTACGAGCAGTACTTC
TRBV10-2	TRBJ2-3	TRBD2	NA	CASSESGRGSTDTQYF	TGCGCCAGCAGTGAAAGCGGGAGAGGTAGCACAGATACGCAGTATTTT
TRBV19	TRBJ2-1	NA	NA	CASSRGATSHEQFF	TGTGCCAGTAGTAGGGGAGCTACTAGCCATGAGCAGTTCTTC
TRBV5-1	TRBJ2-5	NA	NA	CASSLESGEETQYF	TGCGCCAGCAGCTTGGAATCAGGGGAAGAGACCCAGTACTTC
TRBV10-1	TRBJ2-7	NA	NA	CASSEVAGAHEQYF	TGCGCCAGCAGTGAAGTTGCAGGGGCCCACGAGCAGTACTTC
TRBV11-2	TRBJ2-7	NA	once	CASSLDGARGFF	TGTGCCAGCAGCTTAGATGGAGCGAGGGGGTTTTTC
TRBV7-9	TRBJ1-2	NA	once	CASSPRGAGYTF	TGTGCCAGCAGCCCACGGGGGGCTGGCTACACCTTC
TRBV9	TRBJ2-7	TRBD2	once	CASSGGPLAGATYEQYF	TGTGCCAGCAGCGGAGGCCCTCTAGCGGGAGCTACCTACGAGCAGTACTTC
TRBV19	TRBJ2-5	NA	NA	CASNLGRSETQYF	TGTGCCAGTAACCTAGGGCGGTCGGAGACCCAGTACTTC
TRBV10-3	TRBJ2-7	NA	NA	CAISEGNNPYEQYF	TGTGCCATCAGTGAGGGAAATAACCCCTACGAGCAGTACTTC
TRBV5-8	TRBJ1-2	NA	NA	CASSEIAGYYGYTF	TGTGCCAGCAGCGAGATCGCCGGGTACTATGGCTACACCTTC
TRBV28	TRBJ2-2	NA	NA	CASSLTPGELFF	TGTGCCAGCAGTTTAACCCCCGGGGAGCTGTTTTTT
TRBV10-3	TRBJ2-3	TRBD2	NA	CAISEGLAGTDTQYF	TGTGCCATCAGTGAGGGGCTAGCGGGAACGGATACGCAGTATTTT
TRBV19	TRBJ1-1	NA	NA	CASSSRQTQDTEAFF	TGTGCCAGTAGTAGCCGGCAAACTCAGGACACTGAAGCTTTCTTT
TRBV13	TRBJ2-7	NA	NA	CASSLGRAPSYEQYF	TGTGCCAGCAGCTTAGGTAGGGCCCCCTCCTACGAGCAGTACTTC
TRBV11-2	TRBJ2-5	NA	NA	CASNLGETQYF	TGTGCCAGCAACCTTGGAGAGACCCAGTACTTC
TRBV30	TRBJ2-2	NA	NA	CAWRELTGTGELFF	TGTGCCTGGAGGGAGCTCACAGGGACGGGGGAGCTGTTTTTT
TRBV4-2	TRBJ1-6	NA	NA	CASSRGVDSPLHF	TGTGCCAGCAGCCGGGGGGTTGATTCACCCCTCCACTTT
TRBV2	TRBJ2-2	NA	NA	CASSGVGRTGELFF	TGTGCCAGCAGTGGAGTAGGTAGAACCGGGGAGCTGTTTTTT
TRBV5-1	TRBJ1-4	NA	NA	CASSLVQAKEEKLFF	TGCGCCAGCAGCTTGGTCCAAGCGAAGGAGGAAAAACTGTTTTTT
TRBV6-6	TRBJ2-2	NA	NA	CASVGSRGANTGELFF	TGTGCCAGCGTCGGTTCCCGGGGGGCCAACACCGGGGAGCTGTTTTTT
TRBV27	TRBJ2-1	TRBD2	NA	CASGLAGGPLNEQFF	TGTGCCAGCGGCCTAGCGGGAGGGCCTTTGAATGAGCAGTTCTTC
TRBV15	TRBJ2-7	TRBD1	NA	CATSSRTGGSYEQYF	TGTGCCACCAGCAGCCGGACAGGTGGGTCCTACGAGCAGTACTTC
TRBV7-2	TRBJ2-3	NA	NA	CASSSAAASVPDTQYF	TGTGCCAGCAGCTCAGCGGCGGCTAGCGTACCAGATACGCAGTATTTT
TRBV28	TRBJ2-5	TRBD1	NA	CAITGVGETQYF	TGTGCCATCACAGGGGTCGGGGAGACCCAGTACTTC
TRBV7-9	TRBJ2-3	NA	once	CASSPSGTDTQYF	TGTGCCAGCAGCCCTAGCGGCACAGATACGCAGTATTTT
TRBV4-1	TRBJ2-7	NA	NA	CASSQEVGRRQYF	TGCGCCAGCAGCCAAGAGGTGGGTCGGCGGCAGTACTTC
TRBV7-6	TRBJ2-5	NA	once	CASSLSGGTIQETQYF	TGTGCCAGCAGCCTCAGCGGAGGGACAATCCAAGAGACCCAGTACTTC
TRBV5-1	TRBJ1-2	NA	NA	CASSLDRAGYTF	TGCGCCAGCAGCTTGGATAGGGCTGGCTACACCTTC
TRBV5-1	TRBJ2-7	TRBD1	NA	CASRTGQGFYEQYF	TGCGCCAGCAGAACGGGACAGGGCTTCTACGAGCAGTACTTC